The TCR beta chain described here comes from a study of cytomegalovirus exposure and HLA in healthy donors. Study-wide results and limits: A later analysis found that most CMV-associated TCR beta chains appeared HLA-restricted. Upon later analysis, TCR association rates were observed to vary by HLA locus, being highest for DRB1 and lowest for HLA-C.

PCR primers comprised 60 Vbeta and 13 Jbeta primers. Measured with immunoSEQ multiplex PCR; TCRdb has only the in-frame clones, and not every one. The data show approximately 100,000 clones, with about three quarters seen just once and 5.2% held by the top ten. A remark on this clone: Its antigen is unidentified.

This CDR3 comprises 14 residues. V was clipped by 8 bases and J by 5 bases; unmatched bases: 7. CDR1 and CDR2 from the germline V gene are LNHNV and YYDKDF (reference sequence). This receptor was obtained from a female donor in good health and CMV-seropositive. The chain recombines TRBV15 with TRBJ2-5; 11 bases match TRBD2. Sample: PBMCs. The CDR3 nucleotides are TGTGCCACCTCCACTAGCGGGAGTAAGGAGACCCAGTACTTC. This encodes CATSTSGSKETQYF. Supplemented by reference TRBV15 and TRBJ2-5, the full variable domain reads DAMVIQNPRYQVTQFGKPVTLSCSQTLNHNVMYWYQQKSSQAPKLLFHYYDKDFNNEADTPDNFQSRRPNTSFCFLDIRSPGLGDTAMYLCATSTSGSKETQYFGPGTRLLVL.